The 2 T cell receptor beta chains reported below all come from one sample, sequenced in a study of blood T cell repertoires in COVID-19. Assay used: immunoSEQ multiplex PCR; TCRdb lists only in-frame clones, some missing. The sample shows tens of thousands of clones, over 75% of them seen only once. The sequenced material came from peripheral blood. Receptors were obtained from a human donor in a cohort sampled during active COVID-19.

The chain couples TRBV7-2 to TRBJ1-2, with 8 bases that match TRBD1. Germline V gene lookup returns CDR1 SGHTA and CDR2 FQGNSA. The CDR3 covers 14 residues. Trimming removed 6 bases from V and 6 bases from J; junction bases left unmatched: 9. This CDR3 is CASRKGGTGDGYTF. The CDR3 DNA follows: TGTGCCAGCAGGAAGGGTGGGACAGGAGATGGCTACACCTTC.

The V gene is TRBV6-4, the J gene TRBJ2-5; 8 bases are a match to TRBD2. V shed 0 bases, J shed 5 bases, and the junction held 5 bases outside the gene matches. The CDR3 consists of 15 residues. Germline assignment: CDR1 MRHNA and CDR2 SNTAGT. In nucleotides, the CDR3 is TGTGCCAGCAGTGACTCGAGTCGGGGGGGGGAGACCCAGTACTTC. Its translation: CASSDSSRGGETQYF.